These 30 T cell receptor beta chains originate from one sample sequenced in a study of cytomegalovirus exposure and HLA in healthy donors. The primer mix had 60 Vbeta and 13 Jbeta primers. Clones were sequenced by immunoSEQ multiplex PCR, and TCRdb holds only the in-frame ones, with some missing. The data contain about 140,000 clones, roughly 80% of them seen just once; the ten biggest clones take up approximately 10%. What was sequenced was PBMCs. Receptors were obtained from a man younger than 30 in good health and CMV-seropositive.

The chain employs TRBV30 and TRBJ2-6; tentative D call: TRBD1 (5 bases). The length of the CDR3 is 14 residues. Trimming took 2 bases from V and 2 from J, leaving 7 bases between them. In germline, CDR1 is GTSNPN, CDR2 SVGIG (reference sequence). CDR3 in amino acids: CAWSKGTGANVLTF. The CDR3 coding sequence is TGTGCCTGGAGTAAGGGGACTGGGGCCAACGTCCTGACTTTC.

The J gene is TRBJ2-5, the V gene TRBV18, with 13 bases fitting TRBD2. The germline V gene has CDR1 KGHSH and CDR2 LQKENI. This CDR3 region has 15 residues. With V trimmed by 3 bases and J by 2 bases, 0 bases remained unmatched. The CDR3: CASSPGLAGQETQYF. In DNA, the CDR3 is TGTGCCAGCTCACCGGGACTAGCGGGACAAGAGACCCAGTACTTC.

This chain's CDR3 is CASSGLGTSGRMTGELFF. For the CDR3, the DNA is TGTGCCAGCAGCGGTTTGGGGACTAGCGGGAGGATGACCGGGGAGCTGTTTTTT. J is TRBJ2-2 and V is TRBV28; 15 positions agree with TRBD2. J gave up 5 bases and V 6 bases, and 10 bases lay outside the gene matches. This CDR3 region has 18 residues. CDR1 and CDR2 (germline): MDHEN, SYDVKM.

The V gene is TRBV25-1, the J gene TRBJ1-1; D possibly corresponds to TRBD1 (6 bases). The V and J ends lost 1 base and 6 bases respectively, with 15 bases between them. Germline loops: CDR1 MGHDK, CDR2 SYGVNS. CDR3 length: 15 amino acids. The CDR3 spells CASSESGRGTPEAFF. The CDR3 DNA sequence: TGTGCCAGCAGTGAATCAGGCAGGGGTACCCCTGAAGCTTTCTTT. Combining the CDR3 with reference TRBV25-1 and TRBJ1-1 gives the whole variable domain EADIYQTPRYLVIGTGKKITLECSQTMGHDKMYWYQQDPGMELHLIHYSYGVNSTEKGDLSSESTVSRIRTEHFPLTLESARPSHTSQYLCASSESGRGTPEAFFGQGTRLTVV.

The V gene is TRBV2, the J gene TRBJ2-1, with D perhaps matching TRBD1 (5 bases). Germline loops: CDR1 SNHLY, CDR2 FYNNEI. Trimming shortened V by 7 bases and J by 6 bases, and 22 bases separated the two germline ends. This CDR3 spans 16 amino acids. This CDR3 reads CASTRESLGPANEQFF. CDR3 in DNA: TGTGCCAGCACCCGTGAGTCATTGGGGCCCGCCAATGAGCAGTTCTTC.

This clone turned up a few times. The chain combines TRBV7-2 with TRBJ2-7; D not certain. The CDR3 runs 14 residues. CDR1 and CDR2 from the germline V gene are SGHTA and FQGNSA. The V end lost 4 bases, the J end lost 9 bases, and 19 bases lay between the germline ends. CDR3 coding DNA: TGTGCCAGCAGCTCCGGCGCCATCCCCCCGGGGCAGTACTTC. The encoded protein is CASSSGAIPPGQYF.

J is TRBJ2-5 and V is TRBV4-2, with TRBD2 matching over 12 bases. Losses at the gene ends were 3 bases for V and 3 bases for J; bases not matched to a gene: 5. This CDR3 spans 16 amino acids. From germline, CDR1 is LGHNA and CDR2 YNFKEQ. CDR3 in DNA: TGTGCCAGCAGCCAGCCTAGCGGGAGGGCCAAAGAGACCCAGTACTTC. Amino acids: CASSQPSGRAKETQYF.

V usage is TRBV20-1 and J usage is TRBJ1-4, with D unresolved. Germline values: CDR1 DFQATT, CDR2 SNEGSKA (reference sequence). The CDR3 loop spans 11 amino acids. V lost 7 bases and J 12 bases, leaving 15 bases between the germline ends. The CDR3 loop reads CSVSRPGELFF. CDR3 nucleotides: TGCAGTGTTTCCCGCCCCGGGGAACTGTTTTTT.

The chain joins TRBV7-6 to TRBJ1-3; D might be TRBD1 (5 bases). The CDR3 sequence is 17 residues long. The V end was cut by 0 bases, the J end by 2 bases, with 14 bases between. The germline V gene has CDR1 SGHVS and CDR2 FNYEAQ. This CDR3 is CASSLAGTGGPGNTIYF. CDR3 sequence (DNA): TGTGCCAGCAGCTTAGCGGGGACCGGGGGTCCTGGAAACACCATATATTTT.

The rearrangement links TRBV7-2 to TRBJ1-5; 7 bases map to TRBD1. This CDR3 has 15 residues. CDR1 SGHTA and CDR2 FQGNSA come from the germline V gene. Trimming removed 5 bases from V and 4 bases from J; junction bases left unmatched: 8. The CDR3 spells CASSPRTGQNQPQHF. The CDR3 bases are TGTGCCAGCAGCCCCCGGACGGGACAGAATCAGCCCCAGCATTTT.

The rearrangement joins TRBV20-1 to TRBJ1-1, with D possibly being TRBD1 (5 bases). Looked up from germline, CDR1 is DFQATT and CDR2 is SNEGSKA (reference sequence). The CDR3 length is 11 residues. V was shortened by 6 bases and J by 11 bases, with 16 bases between the two germline ends. CDR3 coding DNA: TGCAGTGCACTGTTTCTAGGGGCGGCTTTCTTT. Translated: CSALFLGAAFF.

The V and J genes are TRBV6-5 and TRBJ2-1; possible D gene TRBD1, 6 bases. V was shortened by 0 bases and J by 4 bases, with 13 bases between the two germline ends. Germline V gene data show CDR1 as MNHEY and CDR2 as SVGAGI. This CDR3 spans 16 amino acids. CDR3 sequence: CASSYSRGGGYNEQFF. CDR3 bases: TGTGCCAGCAGTTACTCGAGAGGGGGTGGTTACAATGAGCAGTTCTTC.

This rearrangement joins TRBV2 to TRBJ2-7; TRBD2 aligns across 7 bases. Germline values: CDR1 SNHLY, CDR2 FYNNEI. V was pared by 3 bases and J by 2 bases, with 7 bases of the junction left unmatched. The CDR3 length is 15 residues. Here the CDR3 DNA reads TGTGCCAGCAGTGATGCTAGCGGCATACCCTACGAGCAGTACTTC. Protein: CASSDASGIPYEQYF.

Worth noting for this clone: Its ends do not fully match the called genes, so a read error is possible. This sequence joins TRBV28 and TRBJ2-3; 9 bases map to TRBD2. This CDR3 spans 13 amino acids. Germline V CDR1 and CDR2: MDHEN, SYDVKM. This chain's CDR3 is CASSLIAGEDLNF. The CDR3 DNA reads TGTGCCAGCAGTTTAATAGCGGGAGAGGATTTGAATTTT. Variable domain in full (rest from reference TRBV28 and TRBJ2-3): DVKVTQSSRYLVKRTGEKVFLECVQDMDHENMFWYRQDPGLGLRLIYFSYDVKMKEKGDIPEGYSVSREKKERFSLILESASTNQTSMYLCASSLIAGEDLNFGPGTRLTVL.

The genes are TRBV7-3 and TRBJ2-1, with 15 bases lining up with TRBD2. Germline V gene sequence: CDR1 SGHTA, CDR2 FQGTGA. The V segment lost 3 bases and the J segment 8 bases; nucleotides outside the gene matches: 5. CDR3 size: 16 residues. The CDR3 bases are TGTGCCAGCAGCTTGGGGACTAGCGGGAGGAAGTATGAGCAGTTCTTC. This codes for CASSLGTSGRKYEQFF.

The V call is TRBV27, the J call TRBJ1-2, with 8 bases lining up with TRBD1. V dropped 5 bases and J dropped 1; count of bases not matched to a gene: 6. Germline CDR1 MNHEY, CDR2 SMNVEV (reference sequence). This CDR3 is 15 amino acids long. DNA for the CDR3: TGTGCCAGCAGTGCGGACAGGGCTGGTAACTATGGCTACACCTTC. This codes for CASSADRAGNYGYTF.

In DNA form, the CDR3 reads TGTGCCACGTCCCCGGACAGGGGCAATCAGCCCCAGCATTTT. Protein product: CATSPDRGNQPQHF. The chain is built from TRBV15 and TRBJ1-5; 8 nucleotides line up with TRBD1. The V and J ends lost 9 bases and 2 bases, in that order; junction bases with no gene match: 6. The CDR3 has 14 amino acids. Germline CDR1 and CDR2: LNHNV and YYDKDF (reference sequence).

This clone was detected once. This rearrangement joins TRBV6-5 to TRBJ2-5; 9 bases are a match to TRBD1. Per germline, CDR1 MNHEY and CDR2 SVGAGI. Trimming removed 6 bases from V and 5 bases from J; junction bases left unmatched: 7. The CDR3 contains 14 residues. This CDR3 is CASSPGQGRETQYF. CDR3 in DNA: TGTGCCAGCAGCCCGGGACAGGGTAGGGAGACCCAGTACTTC.

The V gene is TRBV9, the J gene TRBJ2-2; 7 bases are a match to TRBD1. This CDR3 is built from 13 residues. With 4 bases clipped from V and 13 bases from J, the junction kept 10 bases outside the gene matches. CDR1 is SGDLS and CDR2 is YYNGEE in the germline V gene. The CDR3 region has the DNA TGTGCCAGCAGCACGGACCTGACAGGGCCGCTGTTTTTT. Protein: CASSTDLTGPLFF.

The table lists this clone with a few counts. The chain couples TRBV4-1 to TRBJ2-5; D ambiguous. V gave up 4 bases and J gave up 2 bases, with 17 bases separating them. The CDR3 has 16 residues. CDR1 is MGHRA and CDR2 is YSYEKL in the germline V gene. CDR3 loop: CASSPWASLNQETQYF. The CDR3 region has the DNA TGCGCCAGCAGCCCCTGGGCCTCGTTAAATCAAGAGACCCAGTACTTC.

V and J are TRBV28 and TRBJ1-3; 7 positions match TRBD1. The CDR3 totals 14 residues. Germline CDR1 and CDR2: MDHEN and SYDVKM. V was clipped by 10 bases and J by 0 bases; unmatched bases: 6. Here the CDR3 DNA reads TGTGCCACGAGACAGGGTAACTCTGGAAACACCATATATTTT. Translation gives CATRQGNSGNTIYF.

V and J are TRBV27 and TRBJ1-2; TRBD1 matches at 7 bases. The CDR3 has 16 amino acids. V shed 2 bases and J 0 bases; nucleotides not matched to a gene: 6. CDR1 and CDR2 (germline): MNHEY, SMNVEV (reference sequence). CDR3 loop: CASSLMAGTANYGYTF. The CDR3 DNA reads as TGTGCCAGCAGTTTAATGGCAGGGACAGCTAACTATGGCTACACCTTC.

In this sample, this clone turned up a few times. This chain connects TRBV7-6 to TRBJ2-2; unclear D gene. CDR3 length equals 13 residues. V lost 5 bases to trimming and J lost 5 bases, with 9 bases between them. Germline lookup yields CDR1 SGHVS and CDR2 FNYEAQ. The CDR3 spells CASSPTRTGELFF. The CDR3 nucleotides are TGTGCCAGCAGCCCCACTCGGACCGGGGAGCTGTTTTTT.

The chain links TRBV27 to TRBJ2-1, with 9 nucleotides matching TRBD2. This CDR3 contains 14 residues. Trimming cost V 2 bases and J 9 bases; bases outside gene matches: 5. Looked up from germline, CDR1 is MNHEY and CDR2 is SMNVEV (reference sequence). The CDR3 is CASSLGLANREQFF. The CDR3 DNA is TGTGCCAGCAGTTTAGGACTAGCGAACCGTGAGCAGTTCTTC.

This chain links TRBV28 with TRBJ2-7, with 11 bases matching TRBD1. With V trimmed by 8 bases and J by 3 bases, 9 bases remained unmatched. Germline lookup yields CDR1 MDHEN and CDR2 SYDVKM. The CDR3 loop spans 15 amino acids. The CDR3 nucleotides are TGTGCCAGCTCATTGCCCGGGACAGGGGGCTACGAGCAGTACTTC. Translated: CASSLPGTGGYEQYF.

The sample holds a few counts of this clone. V and J are TRBV6-1 and TRBJ2-3; D is undetermined. The germline V and J ends were trimmed by 6 bases and 1 base, with 11 bases remaining between them. Germline V gene sequence: CDR1 MNHNS, CDR2 SASEGT. The CDR3 has 14 amino acids. CDR3 in DNA: TGTGCCAGCAGCCTCGGTGGAGGCACAGATACGCAGTATTTT. It yields the protein CASSLGGGTDTQYF.

The chain has TRBV7-2 and TRBJ2-3, with 14 bases aligning to TRBD2. Per the germline V gene, CDR1 is SGHTA and CDR2 is FQGNSA. V was clipped by 4 bases and J by 6 bases; unmatched bases: 3. There are 15 residues in the CDR3. The CDR3 DNA reads TGTGCCAGCAGCTCAAGACTAGCGGGGGGGGATACGCAGTATTTT. Its translation: CASSSRLAGGDTQYF.

J is TRBJ1-4 and V is TRBV30, with TRBD1 identical over 8 bases. V lost 8 bases, J lost 7 bases, and 21 bases stayed unmatched. The CDR3 is 17 amino acids. Germline CDR1 and CDR2: GTSNPN and SVGIG (reference sequence). CDR3 protein: CAGRNPAGGLMSEKLFF. DNA of the CDR3: TGTGCCGGCAGGAACCCGGCAGGGGGCTTAATGAGTGAAAAACTGTTTTTT.

The chain recombines TRBV29-1 with TRBJ2-5, with D maybe TRBD2 (5 bases). This CDR3 comprises 12 residues. V was cut by 4 bases and J by 9 bases, with 15 bases left in between. Per germline, CDR1 SQVTM and CDR2 ANQGSEA. CDR3 coding DNA: TGCAGCGTTGTCGTGGGAGAACGTTCCCAGTACTTC. Amino acid sequence: CSVVVGERSQYF.

The chain links TRBV29-1 to TRBJ1-1; D is unresolved. Trimming left V 5 bases short and J 1 base short, with 11 bases between. Germline V gives CDR1 SQVTM, CDR2 ANQGSEA. The CDR3 is 13 amino acids. The CDR3 nucleotides are TGCAGCGTTTATCCACTCCGGAACACTGAAGCTTTCTTT. It specifies CSVYPLRNTEAFF.